This T cell receptor (beta chain) was sequenced during a study of technical replicates of blood from a handful of donors. Measured with immunoSEQ multiplex PCR; TCRdb has only the in-frame clones, and not every one. The table records 75,000 to 95,000 clones, about 93% of them present only once. The CDR3 extends over 15 amino acids. Germline trimming cut 0 bases from V and 4 bases from J; bases unmatched to any gene: 6. Per germline, CDR1 SGHRS and CDR2 YFSETQ. This chain joins TRBV5-1 and TRBJ1-2; 7 nucleotides line up with TRBD1. This TCR derives from a human donor in good health. Material: T cells isolated from PBMCs. CDR3 sequence (DNA): TGCGCCAGCAGCTTGGGGGTAGGGGGCACCTATGGCTACACCTTC. Translated: CASSLGVGGTYGYTF.